The 8 T cell receptor beta chains below come from one sample, sequenced in a study of beta chain features in type 1 diabetes. Points from the study as a whole: TCRB CDR3s were moderately but significantly shorter in Type 1 diabetes patients in all four CD4+ subsets.

Their recognized antigens are unknown. The authors reverse transcribed all of the isolated RNA, so sequencing captured expressed TCRB transcripts. Profiled with immunoSEQ multiplex PCR; TCRdb holds only in-frame clones, not every one. Of around 50,000 clones in the sample, about 48% were seen once. The sample was stem cell memory CD4+ T cells from blood. These receptors all come from a man younger than 40 with type 1 diabetes.

The chain is built from TRBV18 and TRBJ2-7, with no clear D. There are 13 residues in the CDR3. Germline values: CDR1 KGHSH, CDR2 LQKENI. V lost 8 bases and J 2 bases, leaving 13 bases between the germline ends. CDR3 loop: CASATRATYEQYF. CDR3 nucleotides: TGTGCCAGCGCCACCCGAGCGACCTACGAGCAGTACTTC.

This clone was found once. The V and J genes are TRBV18 and TRBJ2-3; D is unresolved. The CDR3 extends over 11 amino acids. V lost 5 bases, J lost 2 bases, and 2 bases lay in between. Germline lookup yields CDR1 KGHSH and CDR2 LQKENI. The CDR3 DNA follows: TGTGCCAGCTCATACACAGATACGCAGTATTTT. Protein sequence: CASSYTDTQYF.

The chain employs TRBV19 and TRBJ2-2; TRBD2 agrees at 7 bases. This CDR3 contains 15 residues. J was trimmed by 7 bases and V by 6 bases; bases with no gene match: 11. Germline V gene sequence: CDR1 LNHDA, CDR2 SQIVND (reference sequence). CDR3 sequence (DNA): TGTGCCAGTAGCAAGGGGCGGGGGAAGGACGGGGAGCTGTTTTTT. It encodes CASSKGRGKDGELFF.

This clone was found a few times. The chain carries TRBV4-2 and TRBJ2-1, with 9 bases matching TRBD1. Per the germline V gene, CDR1 is LGHNA and CDR2 is YNFKEQ. Trimming removed 0 bases from V and 12 bases from J; junction bases left unmatched: 12. CDR3 length equals 16 residues. This CDR3 reads CASSQDRTGVVSTQFF. The CDR3 DNA reads TGTGCCAGCAGCCAAGATAGGACAGGGGTGGTTTCCACGCAGTTCTTC.

The V and J genes are TRBV29-1 and TRBJ2-5; D might be TRBD2 (6 bases). The CDR3 covers 14 residues. Germline lookup yields CDR1 SQVTM and CDR2 ANQGSEA. V shed 4 bases and J shed 0 bases, with 12 bases lying between them. CDR3 sequence: CSVASGEYQETQYF. CDR3 DNA sequence: TGCAGCGTTGCCTCGGGAGAGTACCAAGAGACCCAGTACTTC.

This chain links TRBV7-9 with TRBJ2-2; TRBD2 aligns across 9 bases. Trimming at V came to 2 bases and at J to 4 bases, leaving 8 bases not matched to a gene. This CDR3 spans 17 amino acids. Germline V gene lookup returns CDR1 SEHNR and CDR2 FQNEAQ (reference sequence). CDR3 sequence (DNA): TGTGCCAGCAGCTTATTGGCTAGCGGGGTGGTCACCGGGGAGCTGTTTTTT. It yields the protein CASSLLASGVVTGELFF.

The CDR3 DNA sequence: TGTGCCAGCAGCCCATCGGGAGCGGGAGTTTATCAAGAGACCCAGTACTTC. Translating gives CASSPSGAGVYQETQYF. The gene calls are TRBV28 and TRBJ2-5; 8 bases line up with TRBD2. The germline CDR1 and CDR2 sequences are MDHEN and SYDVKM. The CDR3 is 17 residues long. V dropped 6 bases and J dropped 2; count of bases not matched to a gene: 14.

The chain combines TRBV7-2 with TRBJ2-3; no clear D gene. The germline V gene encodes CDR1 SGHTA and CDR2 FQGNSA. This CDR3 has 13 residues. The V end lost 7 bases, the J end lost 3 bases, and 11 bases lay between the germline ends. The CDR3 coding sequence is TGTGCCAGCACCCCGTTAGCTACAGATACGCAGTATTTT. Translation: CASTPLATDTQYF.